This T cell receptor (beta chain) stems from a study of response to subunit inactivated influenza vaccine. Overall study findings and caveats: T cells newly recruited by each seasonal influenza vaccination are few, the authors suggested.

V lost 1 base, J lost 6 bases, and 6 bases stayed unmatched. Germline V gene lookup returns CDR1 LGHNA and CDR2 YSLEER. The CDR3 is 15 amino acids. In regard to this clonotype: Its specificity is unknown.

TCRdb used MiXCR to reprocess the RT-PCR reads, holding one entry per CDR3 protein. Of about 480,000 distinct CDR3 sequences in the sample, over 10% are singletons; the top ten hold around 14%. The material was PBMCs from blood, obtained more than 35 days after vaccination. V is TRBV4-3 and J is TRBJ2-1; TRBD1 matches 7 bases. This TCR was recovered from a man in his fifties who received an inactivated influenza vaccine. The CDR3 here is CASSQGRDSANEQFF. In nucleotides, the CDR3 is TGCGCCAGCAGCCAAGGCCGGGACAGCGCCAATGAGCAGTTCTTC.